One and the same sample provided the 4 T cell receptor beta chains below, sequenced in a study of T cells in Graves' hyperthyroidism and ophthalmopathy. Using RNA transcripts as the source, TCR beta CDR3 regions were amplified. TCR CDR3 underwent first-round RT-PCR with the HTBI primer set. A single record per CDR3 protein comes from TCRdb applying MiXCR to the multiplex PCR reads. Of around 500,000 distinct CDR3 sequences in the sample, about 15% are singletons; the top ten hold about 29%. What was sequenced was blood. These receptors came from a woman younger than 45 with Graves' ophthalmopathy.

This sequence joins TRBV5-1 and TRBJ1-1, with D possibly TRBD1 on 5 matching bases. The germline V gene has CDR1 SGHRS and CDR2 YFSETQ. The CDR3 length is 17 residues. Trimming pared 0 bases from V and 4 bases from J, leaving 19 bases between. CDR3 DNA sequence: TGCGCCAGCAGCTTGGCCCCTCAGGGTCTGGGGGGCACTGAAGCTTTCTTT. Translation: CASSLAPQGLGGTEAFF.

This clonotype was seen at least ten times. The CDR3 region has the DNA TGTGCCAGCAGTTTCACTCCGGGACAGGGATCAAACGAGCAGTACTTC. This encodes CASSFTPGQGSNEQYF. The V call is TRBV28, the J call TRBJ2-7; TRBD1 matches 9 bases. Germline CDR1 reads MDHEN; CDR2 reads SYDVKM. The CDR3 covers 16 residues. J gave up 5 bases and V 3 bases, and 11 bases lay outside the gene matches.

This clonotype came up a few times. V usage is TRBV19 and J usage is TRBJ2-7; 7 nucleotides match TRBD1. This CDR3 is 14 amino acids long. V lost 5 bases, J lost 0 bases, and 4 bases stayed unmatched. CDR1 LNHDA and CDR2 SQIVND come from the germline V gene (reference sequence). The CDR3: CASSVGQASYEQYF. The CDR3 bases are TGTGCCAGTAGTGTCGGACAGGCCTCCTACGAGCAGTACTTC. The entire variable domain, with the rest obtained from reference TRBV19 and TRBJ2-7, is as follows: DGGITQSPKYLFRKEGQNVTLSCEQNLNHDAMYWYRQDPGQGLRLIYYSQIVNDFQKGDIAEGYSVSREKKESFPLTVTSAQKNPTAFYLCASSVGQASYEQYFGPGTRLTVT.

This clonotype appeared many times. This chain uses TRBV7-2 with TRBJ1-5; 8 bases align to TRBD1. Germline V gene data show CDR1 as SGHTA and CDR2 as FQGNSA. This CDR3 comprises 14 residues. J was trimmed by 6 bases and V by 4 bases; bases with no gene match: 5. CDR3 bases: TGTGCCAGCAGCTCAAGGACAGGGAGTCAGCCCCAGCATTTT. The encoded protein is CASSSRTGSQPQHF.